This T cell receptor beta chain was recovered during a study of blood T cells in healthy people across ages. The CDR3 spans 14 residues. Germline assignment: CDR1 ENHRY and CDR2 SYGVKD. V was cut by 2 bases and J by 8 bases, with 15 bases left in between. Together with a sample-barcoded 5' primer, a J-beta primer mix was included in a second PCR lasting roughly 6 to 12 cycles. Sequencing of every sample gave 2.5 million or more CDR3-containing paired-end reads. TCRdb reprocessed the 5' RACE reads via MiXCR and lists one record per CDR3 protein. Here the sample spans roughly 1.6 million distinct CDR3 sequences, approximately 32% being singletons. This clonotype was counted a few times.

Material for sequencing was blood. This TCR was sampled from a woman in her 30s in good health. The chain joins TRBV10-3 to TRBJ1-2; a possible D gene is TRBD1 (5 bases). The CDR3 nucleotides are TGTGCCATCAGTGAGGCGCAGGGTTTAGGCGGCTACACCTTC. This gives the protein CAISEAQGLGGYTF.